Presented here are 19 T cell receptor beta chains from one specimen sequenced in a study of T cells in Graves' hyperthyroidism and ophthalmopathy. It was RNA transcripts that yielded the amplified TCR beta CDR3 regions. First-round RT-PCR targeting the TCR CDR3 was performed with the HTBI primer set. TCRdb re-called the multiplex PCR reads through MiXCR, storing one row per CDR3 protein. The sample yields some 690,000 distinct CDR3 sequences, roughly 17% seen once. Input material: blood. These receptors originate from a man aged 45-65 years with Graves' hyperthyroidism.

The CDR3 sequence: CSVFGGAAFF. In DNA form, the CDR3 reads TGCAGCGTGTTCGGGGGGGCGGCTTTCTTT. The chain has TRBV29-1 and TRBJ1-1; D perhaps matches TRBD1 (6 bases). The V end lost 6 bases, the J end lost 11 bases, and 13 bases lay between the germline ends. The CDR3 runs 10 residues. Germline V gene sequence: CDR1 SQVTM, CDR2 ANQGSEA.

As concerns this clonotype: A much bigger clone sits one base away, suggesting this may be a read error. The chain recombines TRBV11-2 with TRBJ2-5; D is possibly TRBD2 (6 bases). This CDR3 contains 14 residues. Germline CDR1 is SGHAT and CDR2 is FQNNGV. The DNA for the CDR3 is TGTGCCGGCAGTATAGGAGGGCGGACTGAGACCCAGTACTTC. Protein: CAGSIGGRTETQYF.

The J gene is TRBJ2-3, the V gene TRBV19; 7 bases match TRBD2. After removal of 5 bases from V and 4 bases from J, the junction contained 6 bases not matched to a gene. Germline V gene data show CDR1 as LNHDA and CDR2 as SQIVND (reference sequence). There are 14 residues in the CDR3. Written as DNA, the CDR3 is TGTGCCAGTAGTCCAGGGAGGGGCCCAGATACGCAGTATTTT. Translating gives CASSPGRGPDTQYF.

In its sample, this clonotype was seen many times. The chain couples TRBV12-3 or TRBV12-4 to TRBJ2-7; weak D call: TRBD2 (7 bases). This CDR3 comprises 14 residues. V lost 3 bases, J lost 4 bases, and 13 bases lay in between. The CDR3 is CASSFGGLMYEQYF. Written as DNA, the CDR3 is TGTGCCAGCAGTTTCGGGGGGCTTATGTACGAGCAGTACTTC.

This clonotype was observed a single time. A much more abundant neighbour one base away suggests this may be a read error. CDR3 protein: CGSSLGGSAQYF. CDR3 DNA: TGTGGCAGCAGCTTAGGCGGGAGTGCGCAGTATTTT. This rearrangement joins TRBV11-2 to TRBJ2-3, with 7 nucleotides matching TRBD2. CDR1 SGHAT and CDR2 FQNNGV come from the germline V gene. The CDR3 length is 12 residues.

This clonotype has ten or more counts. The rearrangement links TRBV12-3 or TRBV12-4 to TRBJ2-4; a weak D match, TRBD2 (5 bases). Trimming pared 0 bases from V and 8 bases from J, leaving 8 bases between. The CDR3 has 13 amino acids. Here the CDR3 reads CASSLAGKDIQYF. The CDR3 region has the DNA TGTGCCAGCAGTTTAGCCGGGAAGGACATTCAGTACTTC.

This clonotype was counted a few times. CDR3 sequence reads: CASSVAVSQDTQYF. The DNA of the CDR3 is TGTGCCAGCAGCGTAGCTGTCAGCCAAGATACGCAGTATTTT. The gene calls are TRBV9 and TRBJ2-3; D remains ambiguous. The V end lost 0 bases, the J end lost 5 bases, and 10 bases lay between the germline ends. Germline CDR1 reads SGDLS; CDR2 reads YYNGEE. There are 14 residues in the CDR3.

This clonotype was found a few times. J is TRBJ1-6 and V is TRBV7-8; D is possibly TRBD1 (5 bases). The CDR3 runs to 20 residues. Per the germline V gene, CDR1 is SGHVS and CDR2 is FQNEAQ. V was cut by 6 bases and J by 8 bases, with 32 bases left in between. CDR3: CASSSNRTGKTKRGYSPLHF. The CDR3 DNA follows: TGTGCCAGCAGTTCCAACCGGACGGGAAAAACAAAAAGGGGTTATTCACCCCTCCACTTT.

This clonotype was seen repeatedly, ten times or more. The CDR3 bases are TGTGCCAGCAGTTTACGGCCCCACAATGAGCAGTTCTTC. It specifies CASSLRPHNEQFF. The rearrangement uses TRBV28 and TRBJ2-1; D is undetermined. Germline V gives CDR1 MDHEN, CDR2 SYDVKM. V shed 2 bases and J shed 5 bases, with 7 bases lying between them. The CDR3 contains 13 residues.

The V and J genes are TRBV30 and TRBJ1-1, with a possible D match to TRBD1 (5 bases). V lost 0 bases, J lost 5 bases, and 19 bases lay in between. The CDR3 totals 16 residues. The germline V gene encodes CDR1 GTSNPN and CDR2 SVGIG (reference sequence). Here the CDR3 reads CAWSVSGIFRGTEAFF. DNA for the CDR3: TGTGCCTGGAGTGTATCGGGTATCTTCCGGGGGACTGAAGCTTTCTTT.

Many counts were recorded for this clonotype. The chain employs TRBV7-2 and TRBJ1-3; 11 nucleotides line up with TRBD1. The CDR3 is made up of 17 amino acids. V trimming: 4 bases; J trimming: 7 bases; junction bases outside the gene matches: 12. The germline V gene encodes CDR1 SGHTA and CDR2 FQGNSA. CDR3 sequence reads: CASSSRTGGASWNTIYF. The CDR3 DNA is TGTGCCAGCAGCTCGAGGACAGGGGGCGCTTCGTGGAACACCATATATTTT.

This chain joins TRBV10-1 and TRBJ2-3; 8 positions match TRBD2. The CDR3 extends over 17 amino acids. The germline gives CDR1 WNHNN, CDR2 SYGVQD (reference sequence). The V segment lost 4 bases and the J segment 4 bases; nucleotides outside the gene matches: 13. CDR3 loop: CASSGPTKAGVADTQYF. CDR3 nucleotides: TGCGCCAGCAGTGGCCCCACCAAAGCGGGAGTGGCAGATACGCAGTATTTT.

This clonotype was recorded many times. The rearrangement links TRBV28 to TRBJ2-7, with 12 bases lining up with TRBD2. The CDR3 covers 15 residues. V gave up 6 bases and J gave up 5 bases; unmatched junction bases: 8. Germline CDR1 and CDR2: MDHEN and SYDVKM. Here the CDR3 reads CASSIRLAGVHEQYF. The CDR3 DNA reads TGTGCCAGCAGCATCCGACTAGCGGGAGTCCACGAGCAGTACTTC.

The chain couples TRBV20-1 to TRBJ2-7; 9 nucleotides agree with TRBD1. Germline V CDR1 and CDR2: DFQATT, SNEGSKA (reference sequence). CDR3 size: 15 residues. V dropped 2 bases and J dropped 5; count of bases not matched to a gene: 10. This CDR3 reads CSARRTGTGTNEQYF. The DNA of the CDR3 is TGCAGTGCTAGACGGACCGGGACAGGGACGAACGAGCAGTACTTC.

This clonotype was seen more than once but under ten times. The rearrangement joins TRBV27 to TRBJ2-1, with a possible D match to TRBD1 (5 bases). V gave up 2 bases and J gave up 4 bases, with 12 bases separating them. CDR1 is MNHEY, CDR2 SMNVEV, per germline (reference sequence). This CDR3 has 15 residues. For the CDR3, the DNA is TGTGCCAGCAGTTTACAGGGTCGGCTTTACAATGAGCAGTTCTTC. It yields the protein CASSLQGRLYNEQFF.

This chain links TRBV5-4 with TRBJ1-1; 10 positions agree with TRBD1. Per the germline V gene, CDR1 is SGHNT and CDR2 is YYREEE (reference sequence). Trimming cost V 5 bases and J 4 bases; bases outside gene matches: 8. This CDR3 spans 15 amino acids. Written as DNA, the CDR3 is TGTGCCAGCAGGACGACAGGGGGCAAGGCCACTGAAGCTTTCTTT. Translating it yields CASRTTGGKATEAFF. The whole variable domain, remainder taken from reference TRBV5-4 and TRBJ1-1, is ETGVTQSPTHLIKTRGQQVTLRCSSQSGHNTVSWYQQALGQGPQFIFQYYREEENGRGNFPPRFSGLQFPNYSSELNVNALELDDSALYLCASRTTGGKATEAFFGQGTRLTVV.

With regard to this clonotype: The germline gene is not matched at one end of the junction; a read error may be the cause. The chain employs TRBV18 and TRBJ2-1; TRBD1 aligns across 8 bases. Germline-derived CDR1 and CDR2 are KGHSH and LQKENI. The CDR3 totals 13 residues. The CDR3 spells CDSSPGTGYEQFF. In nucleotides, the CDR3 is TGTGACAGCTCACCCGGGACAGGCTATGAGCAGTTCTTC. The full variable domain, rest sourced from reference TRBV18 and TRBJ2-1, is NAGVMQNPRHLVRRRGQEARLRCSPMKGHSHVYWYRQLPEEGLKFMVYLQKENIIDESGMPKERFSAEFPKEGPSILRIQQVVRGDSAAYFCDSSPGTGYEQFFGPGTRLTVL.

This clonotype was counted only a few times. The chain is built from TRBV20-1 and TRBJ1-1; D remains unclear. In germline, CDR1 is DFQATT, CDR2 SNEGSKA (reference sequence). The CDR3 runs to 12 residues. The CDR3 DNA follows: TGCATCCCACACAACTGGGAAACTGAAGCTTTCTTT. Its translation is CIPHNWETEAFF.

V and J are TRBV4-3 and TRBJ2-1; 8 bases map to TRBD2. Germline V lookup: CDR1 LGHNA, CDR2 YSLEER. The CDR3 is 16 residues long. Trimming at V came to 1 base and at J to 5 bases, leaving 7 bases not matched to a gene. The CDR3 DNA follows: TGCGCCAGCAGCCAAGGGATAGCGGGACCAAACAATGAGCAGTTCTTC. It specifies CASSQGIAGPNNEQFF.